The clone carrying this T cell receptor (beta chain) was detected a few times. The entry originates in a study of Graves' ophthalmopathy and Graves' hyperthyroidism. RNA transcripts were the template, and TCR beta CDR3 regions were amplified from them. HTBI-primed RT-PCR formed the first round, and a multiplex PCR formed the second. Each CDR3 protein gets one entry after TCRdb re-called the multiplex PCR reads with MiXCR. The profile covers about 590,000 distinct CDR3 sequences, with 35% to 45% appearing a single time and less than 4.5% taken by the ten largest. The germline V gene encodes CDR1 SQVTM and CDR2 ANQGSEA. The V and J ends lost 4 bases and 6 bases, in that order; junction bases with no gene match: 8. There are 15 residues in the CDR3.

The sequence derives from an adult man with Graves' hyperthyroidism. The chain carries TRBV29-1 and TRBJ2-2; 10 bases line up with TRBD2. The source material was peripheral blood or thyroid tissue (not recorded which). CDR3 coding DNA: TGCAGCGTTGCTATGGGTCTAGCGGGAGCCGGGGAGCTGTTTTTT. This gives the protein CSVAMGLAGAGELFF.